Presented here are 30 T cell receptor beta chains from one specimen sequenced in a study of beta chain features in type 1 diabetes. General study findings and limits: Patients with Type 1 diabetes showed moderately but significantly shorter TCRB CDR3s in all four CD4+ subsets.

These receptors lack a known antigen. What was sequenced were expressed TCRB transcripts, since all of the isolated RNA had been reverse transcribed. The data were produced by immunoSEQ multiplex PCR, yet TCRdb's version contains in-frame clones alone and is incomplete. The repertoire holds about 150,000 clones, about 9% seen once, with approximately 0.7% in the top ten. Material: central memory CD4+ T cells from blood. The receptors derive from a woman aged 30 to 39 with type 1 diabetes.

This clone was detected a few times. The chain couples TRBV6-1 to TRBJ2-3, with TRBD2 matching over 8 bases. There are 14 residues in the CDR3. V trimming: 9 bases; J trimming: 1 base; junction bases outside the gene matches: 6. Germline V gene data show CDR1 as MNHNS and CDR2 as SASEGT. The CDR3 spells CASRAGEGTDTQYF. The DNA of the CDR3 is TGTGCCAGTAGAGCGGGAGAAGGCACAGATACGCAGTATTTT.

The chain is built from TRBV15 and TRBJ1-2; D is ambiguous. Germline CDR1 is LNHNV and CDR2 is YYDKDF (reference sequence). Between the trimmed V and J ends, which lost 2 bases and 10 bases, there was a span of 11 bases. The CDR3 spans 12 residues. CDR3: CATSRRREDYTF. The DNA of the CDR3 is TGTGCCACCAGCAGACGCCGAGAGGACTACACCTTC. Variable domain in full (rest from reference TRBV15 and TRBJ1-2): DAMVIQNPRYQVTQFGKPVTLSCSQTLNHNVMYWYQQKSSQAPKLLFHYYDKDFNNEADTPDNFQSRRPNTSFCFLDIRSPGLGDTAMYLCATSRRREDYTFGSGTRLTVV.

This clone has only a few counts. The chain has TRBV28 and TRBJ2-7; 7 bases are shared with TRBD1. The CDR3 runs 15 residues. The V segment lost 6 bases and the J segment 1 base; nucleotides outside the gene matches: 9. The germline V gene has CDR1 MDHEN and CDR2 SYDVKM. The CDR3 DNA reads TGTGCCAGCAGGAAAACAGGGGCCCCGTCCTACGAGCAGTACTTC. Translated, it gives CASRKTGAPSYEQYF.

This clone was found a few times. The chain couples TRBV5-1 to TRBJ2-5; D is perhaps TRBD1 (5 bases). Germline V lookup: CDR1 SGHRS, CDR2 YFSETQ. The V gene lost 4 bases and the J gene lost 1 base, with 14 bases spanning the gap. The CDR3 runs to 15 residues. CDR3: CASSAFSGRQETQYF. As DNA, the CDR3 is TGCGCCAGCAGCGCCTTCTCAGGGCGCCAAGAGACCCAGTACTTC.

The rearrangement uses TRBV18 and TRBJ2-7; 8 positions match TRBD2. The CDR3 runs 13 residues. Germline assignment: CDR1 KGHSH and CDR2 LQKENI. V shed 6 bases, J shed 5 bases, and the junction held 6 bases outside the gene matches. CDR3 loop: CASSQRESDEQYF. In nucleotides, the CDR3 is TGTGCCAGCTCCCAGCGGGAGTCGGACGAGCAGTACTTC.

This clone was seen more than once but under ten times. The chain is built from TRBV2 and TRBJ1-5, with D maybe TRBD1 (6 bases). Germline V gives CDR1 SNHLY, CDR2 FYNNEI. The CDR3 spans 13 residues. Trimming removed 4 bases from V and 9 bases from J, with 13 bases in between. The CDR3 DNA sequence: TGTGCCAGCAGTGCAGGGGACAAGGCGCCCCAGCATTTT. It specifies CASSAGDKAPQHF.

The chain recombines TRBV7-9 with TRBJ2-5; unclear D gene. The CDR3 runs 14 residues. Germline assignment: CDR1 SEHNR and CDR2 FQNEAQ (reference sequence). V lost 0 bases and J lost 0, with 5 bases in between. The CDR3 sequence is CASSLAPDQETQYF. The CDR3 DNA reads TGTGCCAGCAGCTTAGCCCCGGACCAAGAGACCCAGTACTTC.

This clone was detected a few times. CDR3 residues: CSVSDRADQPQHF. The CDR3 nucleotides are TGCAGCGTTTCGGACAGGGCCGATCAGCCCCAGCATTTT. This chain uses TRBV29-1 with TRBJ1-5, with 8 bases identical to TRBD1. CDR1 is SQVTM, CDR2 ANQGSEA, per germline. Trimming cost V 5 bases and J 5 bases; bases outside gene matches: 5. The CDR3 loop spans 13 amino acids.

The rearrangement links TRBV29-1 to TRBJ1-4; 7 bases match TRBD1. There are 13 residues in the CDR3. CDR1 SQVTM and CDR2 ANQGSEA come from the germline V gene. V lost 4 bases, J lost 8 bases, and 7 bases stayed unmatched. For the CDR3, the DNA is TGCAGCGTTGGAGAGACAGGGTCCGAAAAACTGTTTTTT. It codes for CSVGETGSEKLFF.

This clone was seen only a few times. The chain uses TRBV4-1 and TRBJ2-5; a weak D match, TRBD1 (6 bases). The ends were cut back, 0 bases at V and 5 bases at J, with 10 bases in the middle. Germline-derived CDR1 and CDR2 are MGHRA and YSYEKL. The CDR3 has 14 amino acids. The CDR3 loop is CASSQEGGSETQYF. As DNA, the CDR3 is TGCGCCAGCAGCCAAGAAGGGGGATCTGAGACCCAGTACTTC.

This sequence joins TRBV5-1 and TRBJ1-1, with 8 bases identical to TRBD1. The J segment lost 1 base and the V segment lost 4 bases, leaving 3 bases of the junction unmatched. Per the germline V gene, CDR1 is SGHRS and CDR2 is YFSETQ. The CDR3 has 14 residues. CDR3: CASSLGQANTEAFF. The DNA for the CDR3 is TGCGCCAGCAGCCTGGGACAGGCGAACACTGAAGCTTTCTTT.

The V gene is TRBV5-1, the J gene TRBJ1-1; D not resolved. Germline V gene lookup returns CDR1 SGHRS and CDR2 YFSETQ. The CDR3 loop spans 13 amino acids. Trimming removed 1 base from V and 2 bases from J, with 6 bases in between. The CDR3 DNA reads as TGCGCCAGCAGCTTGTCACACAACACTGAAGCTTTCTTT. It encodes CASSLSHNTEAFF. The full variable domain, in which reference TRBV5-1 and TRBJ1-1 provide the parts outside the CDR3, is KAGVTQTPRYLIKTRGQQVTLSCSPISGHRSVSWYQQTPGQGLQFLFEYFSETQRNKGNFPGRFSGRQFSNSRSEMNVSTLELGDSALYLCASSLSHNTEAFFGQGTRLTVV.

The genes are TRBV15 and TRBJ2-7; perhaps TRBD1 as D (6 bases). The CDR3 is made up of 15 amino acids. From germline, CDR1 is LNHNV and CDR2 YYDKDF (reference sequence). Trimming took off 1 base at V and 0 bases at J, with 10 bases between the two ends. The CDR3 protein is CATSRGSQGSYEQYF. DNA of the CDR3: TGTGCCACCAGCAGAGGTTCACAGGGCTCCTACGAGCAGTACTTC.

This clone was observed a handful of times. The rearrangement links TRBV4-2 to TRBJ1-1; possible D gene TRBD1, 5 bases. The V and J ends lost 0 bases and 0 bases respectively, with 8 bases between them. Germline lookup yields CDR1 LGHNA and CDR2 YNFKEQ. There are 15 residues in the CDR3. CDR3 sequence: CASSQEETVNTEAFF. CDR3 nucleotides: TGTGCCAGCAGCCAAGAAGAGACAGTGAACACTGAAGCTTTCTTT.

This clone was counted a few times. The CDR3 protein is CASSEDRGDTEAFF. For the CDR3, the DNA is TGTGCCAGCAGTGAGGACAGGGGAGACACTGAAGCTTTCTTT. The rearrangement uses TRBV6-1 and TRBJ1-1; 9 bases agree with TRBD1. CDR1 is MNHNS and CDR2 is SASEGT in the germline V gene. This CDR3 contains 14 residues. Unmatched junction bases numbered 2, after V lost 3 bases and J lost 3 bases.

The genes are TRBV6-5 and TRBJ2-5, with TRBD2 matching 11 bases. CDR1 and CDR2 (germline): MNHEY, SVGAGI. V was pared by 6 bases and J by 4 bases, with 4 bases of the junction left unmatched. This CDR3 region has 14 residues. CDR3 bases: TGTGCCAGCAGGGGAACTAGCGGGGGAGAGACCCAGTACTTC. Translation gives CASRGTSGGETQYF.

Concerning this clone itself: Distinct nucleotide sequences in the sample also encode this CDR3. The rearrangement links TRBV9 to TRBJ2-7, with 9 bases lining up with TRBD2. The germline V gene has CDR1 SGDLS and CDR2 YYNGEE. CDR3 length equals 16 residues. V was pared by 0 bases and J by 0 bases, with 4 bases of the junction left unmatched. CDR3 residues: CASSVGLAGTSYEQYF. Written as DNA, the CDR3 is TGTGCCAGCAGCGTAGGGCTAGCGGGAACCTCCTACGAGCAGTACTTC.

This clone was observed a handful of times. The CDR3 nucleotides are TGCGCCAGCAGCCCGACAGGGATTAGAGGTGGCTACACCTTC. This encodes CASSPTGIRGGYTF. This chain connects TRBV5-1 to TRBJ1-2, with 7 bases fitting TRBD1. J gave up 7 bases and V 4 bases, and 10 bases lay outside the gene matches. The CDR3 covers 14 residues. Per the germline V gene, CDR1 is SGHRS and CDR2 is YFSETQ.

The gene calls are TRBV27 and TRBJ2-7, with 7 bases matching TRBD1. The V gene's germline CDR1 is MNHEY and CDR2 SMNVEV (reference sequence). The CDR3 is 13 residues long. CDR3 bases: TGTGCAGTCAAAAGGGACAGTTCCTACGAGCAGTACTTC. Encoded protein: CAVKRDSSYEQYF.

The chain links TRBV28 to TRBJ2-7, with TRBD2 matching over 10 bases. There are 14 residues in the CDR3. V shed 3 bases, J shed 6 bases, and the junction held 5 bases outside the gene matches. Germline assignment: CDR1 MDHEN and CDR2 SYDVKM. The chain's CDR3 is CASSLTSGSREQYF. The CDR3 region has the DNA TGTGCCAGCAGTTTGACTAGCGGGTCTCGCGAGCAGTACTTC.

The chain couples TRBV18 to TRBJ1-1; TRBD1 matches at 7 bases. Germline V lookup: CDR1 KGHSH, CDR2 LQKENI. The V gene end was trimmed by 3 bases and the J gene end by 3 bases; junction bases not matched to a gene: 7. This CDR3 is built from 15 residues. The CDR3 nucleotides are TGTGCCAGCTCACCGCGTGTCCAGGGGGACACTGAAGCTTTCTTT. This translates into CASSPRVQGDTEAFF.

This clone appeared a few times. The chain recombines TRBV7-9 with TRBJ2-5; D is ambiguous. The CDR3 has 14 amino acids. From germline, CDR1 is SEHNR and CDR2 FQNEAQ (reference sequence). The V end was cut by 3 bases, the J end by 3 bases, with 11 bases between. The CDR3 coding sequence is TGTGCCAGCAGCTTTCTCTCATCAGAAGAGACCCAGTACTTC. As protein: CASSFLSSEETQYF.

J is TRBJ2-5 and V is TRBV27; TRBD1 aligns across 7 bases. CDR1 is MNHEY and CDR2 is SMNVEV in the germline V gene (reference sequence). V was clipped by 6 bases and J by 2 bases; unmatched bases: 6. The CDR3 is 14 amino acids. Here the CDR3 DNA reads TGTGCCAGCAGCATAACAGGGGTTCAAGAGACCCAGTACTTC. Translation: CASSITGVQETQYF.

V gene TRBV7-3 combines with J gene TRBJ2-1; TRBD2 matches 12 bases. V shed 5 bases, J shed 4 bases, and the junction held 9 bases outside the gene matches. The CDR3 contains 17 residues. The V gene's germline CDR1 is SGHTA and CDR2 FQGTGA. DNA for the CDR3: TGTGCCAGCAGCCGATCCGGACTAGCGGGAAGGTACAATGAGCAGTTCTTC. It yields the protein CASSRSGLAGRYNEQFF.

This clone has just a few counts. The rearrangement uses TRBV10-3 and TRBJ1-2; D is unresolved. This CDR3 contains 14 residues. Germline CDR1 is ENHRY and CDR2 is SYGVKD. Trimming removed 2 bases at V and 8 bases at J, with 15 bases between. The CDR3 reads CAISEVREDGGYTF. For the CDR3, the DNA is TGTGCCATCAGTGAGGTTCGGGAGGACGGAGGCTACACCTTC.

The chain employs TRBV10-1 and TRBJ2-3; 10 bases align to TRBD2. Germline-derived CDR1 and CDR2 are WNHNN and SYGVQD (reference sequence). The CDR3 has 14 amino acids. V lost 4 bases to trimming and J lost 6 bases; unmatched junction nucleotides: 4. CDR3 in DNA: TGCGCCAGCAGTGTGAGCGGGAGGGCGGATACGCAGTATTTT. Its protein is CASSVSGRADTQYF.

DNA of the CDR3: TGTGCCACCCGTGGGACTAGCGGGACTGATCGGCAGTTCTTC. Translated, it gives CATRGTSGTDRQFF. The chain joins TRBV10-3 to TRBJ2-1; 13 bases map to TRBD2. Germline-derived CDR1 and CDR2 are ENHRY and SYGVKD. V lost 10 bases, J lost 12 bases, and 12 bases stayed unmatched. This CDR3 is built from 14 residues.

This chain uses TRBV25-1 with TRBJ2-7; D is ambiguous. Germline CDR1 is MGHDK and CDR2 is SYGVNS. The V end was cut by 2 bases, the J end by 4 bases, with 12 bases between. This CDR3 region has 14 residues. The CDR3 coding sequence is TGTGCCAGCAGTGAAACAGAGTCGTCATACGAGCAGTACTTC. Amino acid sequence: CASSETESSYEQYF.

This clone was seen more than once but under ten times. The chain recombines TRBV5-6 with TRBJ2-7; TRBD1 might be the D (5 bases). Germline-derived CDR1 and CDR2 are SGHDT and YYEEEE. Trimming removed 5 bases from V and 1 base from J, with 22 bases in between. CDR3 length: 17 residues. The CDR3 loop is CASRNFKTEILSYEQYF. The CDR3 region has the DNA TGTGCCAGCAGGAACTTCAAGACAGAAATTCTTTCCTACGAGCAGTACTTC. The full variable domain, completed using reference TRBV5-6 and TRBJ2-7, is DAGVTQSPTHLIKTRGQQVTLRCSPKSGHDTVSWYQQALGQGPQFIFQYYEEEERQRGNFPDRFSGHQFPNYSSELNVNALLLGDSALYLCASRNFKTEILSYEQYFGPGTRLTVT.

The chain carries TRBV5-1 and TRBJ1-1; 9 positions match TRBD1. The CDR3 loop spans 14 amino acids. V was pared by 3 bases and J by 3 bases, with 3 bases of the junction left unmatched. Germline V CDR1 and CDR2: SGHRS, YFSETQ. CDR3 nucleotides: TGCGCCAGCAGCTCACAGGGGGCTTACACTGAAGCTTTCTTT. This encodes CASSSQGAYTEAFF.